Below, 23 T cell receptor beta chains from the same sample are listed, as sequenced in a study of blood T cell repertoires in COVID-19. The protocol was immunoSEQ multiplex PCR, while the TCRdb copy is restricted to in-frame clones and leaves out a portion. Among about 230,000 clones listed, 70% to 90% were seen once. Material: peripheral blood. These receptors came from a man between 45 and 60 years old with COVID-19, enrolled during active disease.

The chain couples TRBV9 to TRBJ2-3; 7 bases align to TRBD2. The CDR3 length is 15 residues. With 1 base clipped from V and 3 bases from J, the junction kept 5 bases outside the gene matches. Looked up from germline, CDR1 is SGDLS and CDR2 is YYNGEE. CDR3 DNA: TGTGCCAGCAGCGTATATAGCGGGCCAACAGATACGCAGTATTTT. Protein: CASSVYSGPTDTQYF.

V and J are TRBV19 and TRBJ2-5; maybe TRBD1 (7 bases). This CDR3 has 13 residues. V was trimmed by 6 bases and J by 5 bases, leaving 13 bases between them. CDR1 and CDR2 from the germline V gene are LNHDA and SQIVND (reference sequence). Written as DNA, the CDR3 is TGTGCCAGTAGCCTCGCAGGGGGGGAGACCCAGTACTTC. Encoded protein: CASSLAGGETQYF.

J is TRBJ2-7 and V is TRBV30; TRBD2 aligns across 10 bases. The trim removed 4 bases at V and 6 bases at J, leaving 12 bases unmatched. The CDR3 spans 15 residues. Germline V gene data show CDR1 as GTSNPN and CDR2 as SVGIG (reference sequence). CDR3 bases: TGTGCCTGGAATCTCGGACTAGCGGACGTCCGCGAGCAGTACTTC. Translated: CAWNLGLADVREQYF. The full variable domain, with the rest looked up from reference TRBV30 and TRBJ2-7, is SQTIHQWPATLVQPVGSPLSLECTVEGTSNPNLYWYRQAAGRGLQLLFYSVGIGQISSEVPQNLSASRPQDRQFILSSKKLLLSDSGFYLCAWNLGLADVREQYFGPGTRLTVT.

J is TRBJ1-2 and V is TRBV18; 9 bases align to TRBD1. Germline V gives CDR1 KGHSH, CDR2 LQKENI. The CDR3 covers 16 residues. The J segment lost 1 base and the V segment lost 0 bases, leaving 3 bases of the junction unmatched. The DNA for the CDR3 is TGTGCCAGCTCACCACCGAGGACAGGGGATAACTATGGCTACACCTTC. The encoded protein is CASSPPRTGDNYGYTF.

This clone was counted only a few times. The V gene is TRBV12-3 or TRBV12-4, the J gene TRBJ1-5; a possible D gene is TRBD1 (5 bases). The germline V and J ends were trimmed by 7 bases and 7 bases, with 14 bases remaining between them. This CDR3 spans 13 amino acids. CDR3: CASIDQGGQPQHF. Here the CDR3 DNA reads TGTGCCAGCATCGATCAGGGTGGCCAGCCCCAGCATTTT.

CDR3 sequence: CASSPSGGGADTQYF. The DNA of the CDR3 is TGTGCCAGCAGCCCCTCTGGCGGGGGTGCAGATACGCAGTATTTT. This chain links TRBV5-4 with TRBJ2-3; 7 bases align to TRBD2. Trimming took 4 bases from V and 4 from J; bases not matched to a gene: 9. The CDR3 length is 15 residues. The V gene's germline CDR1 is SGHNT and CDR2 YYREEE (reference sequence).

The chain links TRBV9 to TRBJ2-1, with 13 bases identical to TRBD2. Trimming cost V 3 bases and J 4 bases; bases outside gene matches: 7. The CDR3 spans 17 residues. The germline V gene has CDR1 SGDLS and CDR2 YYNGEE. The CDR3 reads CASSATPGLAGYNEQFF. For the CDR3, the DNA is TGTGCCAGCAGCGCCACCCCGGGACTAGCGGGGTACAATGAGCAGTTCTTC.

The rearrangement links TRBV5-4 to TRBJ1-2, with a tentative D call TRBD1 (6 bases). Germline lookup yields CDR1 SGHNT and CDR2 YYREEE (reference sequence). The germline V and J ends were trimmed by 2 bases and 3 bases, with 11 bases remaining between them. This CDR3 spans 14 amino acids. CDR3 sequence: CASSLQGSDYGYTF. The DNA of the CDR3 is TGTGCCAGCAGCTTACAGGGTTCGGACTATGGCTACACCTTC.

The chain employs TRBV4-3 and TRBJ2-7; the match to TRBD2 covers 9 bases. Looked up from germline, CDR1 is LGHNA and CDR2 is YSLEER. V shed 1 base, J shed 4 bases, and the junction held 5 bases outside the gene matches. The CDR3 is made up of 15 amino acids. DNA for the CDR3: TGCGCCAGCAGCCAAGGGTTAGCGGGGGCGTACGAGCAGTACTTC. Its translation is CASSQGLAGAYEQYF.

The CDR3 spells CASSALNEKLFF. Written as DNA, the CDR3 is TGTGCCAGCAGTGCGTTAAATGAAAAACTGTTTTTT. The V and J genes are TRBV27 and TRBJ1-4; D is unclear. Germline V gene sequence: CDR1 MNHEY, CDR2 SMNVEV (reference sequence). V lost 5 bases, J lost 5 bases, and 6 bases lay in between. This CDR3 has 12 residues.

This clone was found once. The CDR3 sequence: CAARDRGWHNEQFF. In DNA form, the CDR3 reads TGTGCCGCCCGGGACAGGGGTTGGCACAATGAGCAGTTCTTC. The J gene is TRBJ2-1, the V gene TRBV10-3; TRBD1 agrees at 10 bases. J was trimmed by 5 bases and V by 11 bases; bases with no gene match: 9. Germline V gene data show CDR1 as ENHRY and CDR2 as SYGVKD. The CDR3 contains 14 residues.

V gene TRBV27 combines with J gene TRBJ2-7; the D gene is possibly TRBD1 (5 bases). In germline, CDR1 is MNHEY, CDR2 SMNVEV (reference sequence). V dropped 8 bases and J dropped 1 base, with 9 bases sitting between them. The CDR3 is made up of 12 amino acids. The CDR3 DNA reads as TGTGCCAGCGGGGCAGGATCCTACGAGCAGTACTTC. Its translation: CASGAGSYEQYF.

This chain joins TRBV4-1 and TRBJ2-5; D might be TRBD2 (6 bases). V was pared by 2 bases and J by 2 bases, with 24 bases between. The CDR3 contains 19 residues. Germline CDR1 reads MGHRA; CDR2 reads YSYEKL. The CDR3 is CASSQINRIGGEKQETQYF. CDR3 nucleotides: TGCGCCAGCAGCCAAATCAATCGGATCGGCGGGGAAAAACAAGAGACCCAGTACTTC.

The V call is TRBV27, the J call TRBJ2-1; weak D call: TRBD1 (6 bases). Deletions cut 5 bases from V and 3 bases from J, with 20 bases between. The V gene's germline CDR1 is MNHEY and CDR2 SMNVEV (reference sequence). The CDR3 spans 17 residues. This chain's CDR3 is CASSQRTDLSGYNEQFF. CDR3 in DNA: TGTGCCAGCAGTCAACGGACAGACCTCAGTGGCTACAATGAGCAGTTCTTC.

For the CDR3, the DNA is TGTGCCAGCAGCATAGGACAGGGGGTGCATGGCTACACCTTC. As protein: CASSIGQGVHGYTF. The chain uses TRBV5-6 and TRBJ1-2, with 10 positions matching TRBD1. The CDR3 totals 14 residues. Losses at the gene ends were 4 bases for V and 6 bases for J; bases not matched to a gene: 6. Germline CDR1 and CDR2: SGHDT and YYEEEE. Full variable domain (remainder filled in from reference TRBV5-6 and TRBJ1-2): DAGVTQSPTHLIKTRGQQVTLRCSPKSGHDTVSWYQQALGQGPQFIFQYYEEEERQRGNFPDRFSGHQFPNYSSELNVNALLLGDSALYLCASSIGQGVHGYTFGSGTRLTVV.

Here the CDR3 DNA reads TGTGCCTGGAGTGTATCGGTTGAAGCTTTCTTT. This codes for CAWSVSVEAFF. The genes are TRBV30 and TRBJ1-1; D not certain. CDR3 size: 11 residues. CDR1 is GTSNPN, CDR2 SVGIG, per germline (reference sequence). The germline V and J ends were trimmed by 0 bases and 7 bases, with 6 bases remaining between them.

This chain uses TRBV6-2 or TRBV6-3 with TRBJ1-5; 9 bases are shared with TRBD1. Trimming removed 5 bases from V and 7 bases from J; junction bases left unmatched: 6. There are 14 residues in the CDR3. Germline V lookup: CDR1 MNHEY, CDR2 SVGEGT. The CDR3 DNA follows: TGTGCCAGCAGTCCCGGGACAGGGAGACAGCCCCAGCATTTT. It is translated as CASSPGTGRQPQHF.

The rearrangement uses TRBV5-1 and TRBJ2-1; 7 bases align to TRBD2. Germline assignment: CDR1 SGHRS and CDR2 YFSETQ. This CDR3 spans 18 amino acids. The ends lost 2 bases at V and 5 bases at J; junction bases unmatched: 16. CDR3 region: CASSFVAGARGSHNEQFF. The CDR3 region has the DNA TGCGCCAGCAGCTTCGTTGCGGGAGCTCGGGGCTCACACAATGAGCAGTTCTTC. Full variable domain (remainder filled in from reference TRBV5-1 and TRBJ2-1): KAGVTQTPRYLIKTRGQQVTLSCSPISGHRSVSWYQQTPGQGLQFLFEYFSETQRNKGNFPGRFSGRQFSNSRSEMNVSTLELGDSALYLCASSFVAGARGSHNEQFFGPGTRLTVL.

V gene TRBV18 combines with J gene TRBJ1-1; no definite D call. Germline V lookup: CDR1 KGHSH, CDR2 LQKENI. Trimming took 4 bases from V and 2 from J, leaving 8 bases between them. The CDR3 spans 13 residues. CDR3 sequence (DNA): TGTGCCAGCTCACAGAAACATAACACTGAAGCTTTCTTT. Its protein is CASSQKHNTEAFF.

The J gene is TRBJ1-5, the V gene TRBV6-5, with D hard to call. V lost 5 bases and J 8 bases, leaving 13 bases between the germline ends. Looked up from germline, CDR1 is MNHEY and CDR2 is SVGAGI. The CDR3 totals 13 residues. CDR3 sequence (DNA): TGTGCCAGCAGTACCTTACAATACGAGCCCCAGCATTTT. This encodes CASSTLQYEPQHF.

V and J are TRBV4-3 and TRBJ1-4; tentatively, D is TRBD1 (5 bases). The CDR3 is made up of 15 amino acids. Per the germline V gene, CDR1 is LGHNA and CDR2 is YSLEER. Deletions cut 1 base from V and 10 bases from J, with 16 bases between. The CDR3 spells CASSQARQGIGKLFF. The CDR3 DNA is TGCGCCAGCAGCCAAGCACGGCAGGGTATCGGAAAACTGTTTTTT.

CDR3 amino acids: CASSELRGQNQPQHF. Written as DNA, the CDR3 is TGTGCCAGCAGTGAATTAAGGGGTCAAAATCAGCCCCAGCATTTT. The V gene is TRBV25-1, the J gene TRBJ1-5, with D tentatively TRBD1 (5 bases). Germline loops: CDR1 MGHDK, CDR2 SYGVNS. The CDR3 length is 15 residues. Between the trimmed V and J ends, which lost 1 base and 4 bases, there was a span of 11 bases.

The chain combines TRBV25-1 with TRBJ1-3; D perhaps matches TRBD1 (6 bases). The V end lost 4 bases, the J end lost 1 base, and 11 bases lay between the germline ends. Germline CDR1 and CDR2: MGHDK and SYGVNS. There are 15 residues in the CDR3. This CDR3 is CASSAPGASGNTIYF. The CDR3 DNA is TGTGCCAGCAGTGCGCCAGGGGCGTCTGGAAACACCATATATTTT.